This T cell receptor beta chain was found in a study of shared clonotypes between healthy human individuals (dated by TCRdb to 2020 to 2022). Looking at the study overall: Three men and a couple of women, aged 18 to 49 years, made up the cohort. For each donor, CD4 naive and CD4 memory were each run on three plates, CD8 naive on two plates, and CD8 memory on one plate. The study deeply sequenced blood TCR repertoires of about 5 healthy adults to estimate repertoire size and the extent of clonotype sharing between individuals. Per donor, leukapheresis produced somewhere between about 0.94 and 8.9 billion PBMCs. Different laboratories and diverse techniques were used to prepare libraries and sequence TCR repertoires, to increase sequencing depth and limit assay-specific biases.

The donors were healthy, HIV-negative adults who had no recently reported acute infections or vaccinations. Every donor was a Caucasian adult living in Nashville, Tennessee, USA. CD4+ T cells were enriched by magnetic negative selection; naive cells were then positively selected on CD45RA, and the negative fraction formed the memory subset. After blood collection by leukapheresis, PBMCs were isolated using Ficoll-Histopaque density gradient centrifugation and then cryopreserved in the vapor phase of liquid nitrogen. Analytical flow cytometry was used to check the purity and quantity of every magnetically sorted T cell population. Genomic DNA was isolated from every sorted fraction and measured by UV absorbance on a Nanodrop 2000c. TCR CDR3 regions were amplified from genomic DNA by multiplex PCR using the deep immunoSEQ assay. Extracted genomic DNA from each cell subset was distributed evenly across all wells of several immunoSEQ 96-well plates, and each plate was treated as a replicate. For sorted subsets, about 220 ng of genomic DNA, equivalent to 25,000 to 35,000 T cell genomes, went into each replicate PCR. Purified libraries were quantified with a Qubit 3.0 fluorometer, sized on a Bioanalyzer 2100, and re-quantified with the KAPA Library Quantification kit. Each immunoSEQ 96-well plate was sequenced on its own single-read 150-cycle Illumina NextSeq 550 flow cell. On the authors' methods: Because the immunoSEQ output included only junctional sequences and no quality scores, the filtering could not be the same as the filtering used for full-length reads. To assign V/J genes and CDR3, sequences were annotated using PyIR, a Python wrapper for IgBLAST v1.9, with IMGT germline references. Reads with weak V/J assignments (E-value above 1e-6), missing CDR3, stop codons, out-of-frame junctions, or ambiguous translated residues were removed. V3J clonotypes were defined as sequences sharing the same inferred V gene, J gene, and CDR3 amino acid sequence. Percentage overlap between repertoires was computed as shared unique clonotypes divided by the size of the smaller repertoire. Repertoire richness was assessed with RTK rarefaction, the Chao1 estimator, and Recon v2.1 estimates of unobserved clonotypes. OLGA was used to compute generation probabilities for all TCRbeta clonotypes that the gDNA method yielded from a few donors. The source is immuneACCESS, and TCRdb retained only in-frame sequences with V and J called. Part of the clones is not carried over; for the studies checked, unresolved V genes explain less than half of this, and the remainder is unexplained. V and J calls and clone size are copied from that table; D and trimming were computed from the DNA. Across this sample there are around 510,000 clones, with about 96% seen only once. The top ten hold about 0.06% of the sample.

Broader findings and caveats from the paper: Naive subsets generally had larger estimated clonotype richness than memory subsets. Pairwise subsampling indicated that sequencing depth was expected to affect the degree of clonotype sharing among donors. When a few donors were compared, the shared fraction of clonotypes was about 5% for naive CD4, approximately 3.3% for naive CD8, about 2.5% for memory CD4, and 0.35% to 0.5% for memory CD8. Sampling was restricted to blood, and TCR repertoires in tissues likely differ from the TCR repertoires found in blood. Rarefaction of sorted-subset datasets indicated incomplete sequencing despite the large sequencing depth. Compared with non-shared clonotypes, the clonotypes found in all four sorted-subset donors had higher generation probabilities. The small number of donors limited the genetic and exposure-history diversity represented.

A remark on this clone: The antigen this receptor binds is unknown. Within one base of it there is no much larger clone, and no base qualities were kept.

This clonotype originated in a woman younger than 45 in good health. The sequenced sample was naive CD4+ T cells sorted from blood. Reading the label with the study, this specimen's cell subset or site is: CD45RA+ positively selected.

The DNA is TGTGCCAGTAGCACCCCTGCCGGGGAGCTGTTTTTT. It is translated as CASSTPAGELFF. The sequence is built from TRBV19 and TRBJ2-2; a confident D gene designation cannot be given. The CDR3 numbers 12 residues from cysteine through phenylalanine. Only the CDR3 portion is preserved as DNA: 36 bases, with reading frame beginning at the first base. V loses 6 bases of germline sequence and J loses 6 bases, and the interval between the two ends is 8 bases. The germline V gene (reference sequence) supplies CDR1 LNHDA and CDR2 SQIVND.